Listed below are T cell receptor beta chains from one sample, sequenced in a study of identical twins. TCRdb fed the 5' RACE reads into MiXCR, producing one record per CDR3 protein. The table includes 250,000 or so distinct CDR3 sequences, about 7.3% detected once. These data were likewise used in another study, on yellow fever vaccine responses in identical twins.

Sequencing was carried out using memory (CD45RO+) T cells sorted from blood. These TCRs come from a woman under 30 in good health. CDR3s include the opening cysteine and the closing phenylalanine or tryptophan. Fields, in order: clone size, D gene, V gene, J gene, CDR3 protein, CDR3 DNA. A D gene is named only where the DNA matches it firmly. Part of the rows lack a size; the others show once, few, many or a class for expanded clones.

NA	NA	TRBV13	TRBJ2-7	CASSLDIVATYEQYF	TGTGCCAGCAGCTTAGATATTGTTGCGACCTACGAGCAGTACTTC
NA	NA	TRBV10-3	TRBJ1-1	CAIKSAVTEAFF	TGTGCCATCAAATCAGCTGTTACTGAAGCTTTCTTT
few	TRBD1	TRBV12-3/TRBV12-4	TRBJ2-1	CASRSPTGKEQFF	TGTGCCAGCAGGAGCCCGACAGGGAAGGAGCAGTTCTTC
NA	TRBD1	TRBV12-3/TRBV12-4	TRBJ2-5	CASTPDRASSGETQYF	TGTGCCAGCACCCCAGACAGGGCCTCCTCCGGAGAGACCCAGTACTTC
NA	NA	TRBV7-2	TRBJ2-1	CASSLSWGIYNEQFF	TGTGCCAGCAGCTTAAGTTGGGGGATCTACAATGAGCAGTTCTTC
NA	NA	TRBV12-3/TRBV12-4	TRBJ1-2	CASSSGTQNGYTF	TGTGCCAGCAGCTCCGGGACACAGAATGGCTACACCTTC
NA	TRBD2	TRBV29-1	TRBJ2-3	CSVCSASGRTDTQYF	TGCAGCGTTTGCTCTGCTAGCGGACGCACAGATACGCAGTATTTT
few	TRBD2	TRBV20-1	TRBJ2-7	CSARVGRVAATYEQYF	TGCAGTGCTAGAGTCGGGAGGGTAGCGGCCACCTACGAGCAGTACTTC
many	TRBD2	TRBV6-2/TRBV6-3	TRBJ2-1	CASSYSTRTSLRHEQFF	TGTGCCAGCAGTTACTCGACTAGGACTAGCTTACGGCATGAGCAGTTCTTC
NA	NA	TRBV7-6	TRBJ2-1	CASSLELGWNEQFF	TGTGCCAGCAGCTTAGAGTTGGGGTGGAATGAGCAGTTCTTC
many	NA	TRBV24-1	TRBJ2-3	CATRADYTDTQYF	TGTGCCACCCGGGCTGATTACACAGATACGCAGTATTTT
few	NA	TRBV10-3	TRBJ2-2	CAISESKKGAGELFF	TGTGCCATCAGTGAGTCGAAGAAGGGGGCCGGGGAGCTGTTTTTT
NA	TRBD1	TRBV12-3/TRBV12-4	TRBJ1-1	CASTMTGTNTEAFF	TGTGCCAGCACTATGACAGGGACGAACACTGAAGCTTTCTTT
many	NA	TRBV5-1	TRBJ1-6	CASSLIGDSPLHF	TGCGCCAGCAGCTTAATCGGGGATTCACCCCTCCACTTT
NA	NA	TRBV19	TRBJ1-1	CASRLRFEAFF	TGTGCCAGTAGGCTCAGGTTTGAAGCTTTCTTT
many	TRBD2	TRBV6-5	TRBJ2-3	CASSWAGEGTDTQYF	TGTGCCAGCAGTTGGGCGGGAGAGGGCACAGATACGCAGTATTTT
many	TRBD1	TRBV24-1	TRBJ2-1	CATSGLAGTGVEYNEQFF	TGTGCCACCAGTGGCCTGGCAGGGACAGGGGTGGAATACAATGAGCAGTTCTTC
NA	TRBD1	TRBV24-1	TRBJ2-1	CATSGTYGTGGMVGHYNEQFF	TGTGCCACCAGTGGGACCTACGGGACAGGGGGGATGGTGGGACACTACAATGAGCAGTTCTTC
few	NA	TRBV9	TRBJ2-5	CASSVALPGSGQETQYF	TGTGCCAGCAGCGTAGCCCTCCCTGGGAGCGGTCAAGAGACCCAGTACTTC
few	NA	TRBV21-1	TRBJ1-4	CASSKCCWVGSGDEKLFF	TGTGCCAGCAGCAAATGTTGTTGGGTCGGGTCGGGAGATGAAAAACTGTTTTTT
many	TRBD1	TRBV10-3	TRBJ2-5	CATQASGTGVRETQYF	TGTGCCACCCAGGCATCCGGGACAGGGGTCCGGGAGACCCAGTACTTC
NA	TRBD1	TRBV6-1	TRBJ2-2	CASSKGDRGRPGELFF	TGTGCCAGCAGCAAAGGGGACAGGGGGCGCCCCGGGGAGCTGTTTTTT
many	TRBD2	TRBV6-4	TRBJ2-1	CASSDTSGPYNEQFF	TGTGCCAGCAGTGACACTAGCGGGCCTTACAATGAGCAGTTCTTC
NA	TRBD2	TRBV20-1	TRBJ2-3	CSARWGLAGTDTQYF	TGCAGTGCTAGGTGGGGACTAGCGGGAACAGATACGCAGTATTTT
many	NA	TRBV3-1	TRBJ2-1	CASSQSPSSNEQFF	TGTGCCAGCAGCCAGTCCCCCTCTTCCAATGAGCAGTTCTTC
few	NA	TRBV2	TRBJ1-1	CASNRIEGDTEAFF	TGTGCCAGCAATAGAATAGAGGGGGACACTGAAGCTTTCTTT
many	NA	TRBV24-1	TRBJ2-1	CATGGNSYNEQFF	TGTGCCACCGGGGGGAACAGCTACAATGAGCAGTTCTTC
few	NA	TRBV6-5	TRBJ2-1	CASSSPGGHNEQFF	TGTGCCAGCAGTTCCCCCGGGGGCCACAATGAGCAGTTCTTC
NA	TRBD2	TRBV5-1	TRBJ2-7	CASSLTSGNTYEQYF	TGCGCCAGCAGCTTGACGAGCGGGAATACCTACGAGCAGTACTTC
few	NA	TRBV6-1	TRBJ2-6	CASRPTSLSGTGANVLTF	TGTGCCAGCAGGCCCACTAGTTTGTCCGGCACTGGGGCCAACGTCCTGACTTTC
many	NA	TRBV2	TRBJ2-3	CASSLGGHNTDTQYF	TGTGCCAGCAGCCTGGGGGGGCATAACACAGATACGCAGTATTTT
few	NA	TRBV7-9	TRBJ1-1	CASSFSRGGTEAFF	TGTGCCAGCAGCTTTTCCAGGGGCGGCACTGAAGCTTTCTTT
NA	TRBD2	TRBV28	TRBJ2-5	CASSPGTTFSWETQYF	TGTGCCAGCAGCCCGGGGACTACATTTTCGTGGGAGACCCAGTACTTC
many	NA	TRBV7-8	TRBJ1-1	CASSLAGPEGTEAFF	TGTGCCAGCAGCTTAGCCGGGCCCGAGGGCACTGAAGCTTTCTTT
many	NA	TRBV24-1	TRBJ2-5	CATSDWGTRRETQYF	TGTGCCACCAGTGATTGGGGGACCAGAAGAGAGACCCAGTACTTC
NA	NA	TRBV18	TRBJ2-5	CASSPLQSQETQYF	TGTGCCAGCTCACCATTACAGAGCCAAGAGACCCAGTACTTC
NA	NA	TRBV25-1	TRBJ2-1	CASSDGSGFSAGQYNEQFF	TGTGCCAGCAGTGACGGGAGTGGTTTTTCGGCAGGGCAATACAATGAGCAGTTCTTC
NA	NA	TRBV7-8	TRBJ2-5	CASSTKTSWQETQYF	TGTGCCAGCAGCACGAAGACTAGTTGGCAAGAGACCCAGTACTTC
many	NA	TRBV12-3/TRBV12-4	TRBJ1-1	CASSLKTAFF	TGTGCCAGCAGTTTAAAAACGGCTTTCTTT
few	NA	TRBV9	TRBJ1-1	CASSVAPEGTEAFF	TGTGCCAGCAGCGTAGCCCCTGAAGGCACTGAAGCTTTCTTT
NA	TRBD2	TRBV6-2/TRBV6-3	TRBJ2-7	CAVAGGYEQYF	TGTGCCGTAGCGGGAGGCTACGAGCAGTACTTC
few	NA	TRBV7-3	TRBJ2-5	CASSSGHNQETQYF	TGTGCCAGCAGCTCGGGACATAACCAAGAGACCCAGTACTTC
NA	TRBD1	TRBV7-9	TRBJ2-3	CASSKPGGADTQYF	TGTGCCAGCAGTAAACCAGGGGGCGCAGATACGCAGTATTTT
few	NA	TRBV29-1	TRBJ1-1	CSVERNLLPEAFF	TGCAGCGTTGAGAGGAATTTGCTCCCTGAAGCTTTCTTT
few	TRBD1	TRBV6-1	TRBJ2-7	CASSTGGQYEQYF	TGTGCCAGCAGTACAGGGGGCCAGTACGAGCAGTACTTC
many	TRBD1	TRBV10-2	TRBJ1-1	CASSERDRGVNTEAFF	TGCGCCAGCAGTGAGAGGGACAGGGGGGTTAACACTGAAGCTTTCTTT
NA	TRBD2	TRBV28	TRBJ2-1	CASKGTSTFF	TGTGCCAGCAAGGGGACTAGCACGTTCTTC
many	NA	TRBV6-5	TRBJ1-1	CASSVTRITHTEAFF	TGTGCCAGCTCAGTTACGAGGATTACCCACACTGAAGCTTTCTTT
NA	NA	TRBV20-1	TRBJ2-7	CSARYPDKGYEQYF	TGCAGTGCTAGATACCCGGATAAGGGGTACGAGCAGTACTTC
NA	TRBD1	TRBV20-1	TRBJ2-4	CSASLDRTGENIQYF	TGCAGTGCTAGCCTAGACCGGACAGGGGAAAACATTCAGTACTTC
NA	NA	TRBV7-2	TRBJ1-5	CASSTQVSLPQPQHF	TGTGCCAGCAGCACGCAGGTGTCCCTACCCCAGCCCCAGCATTTT
many	TRBD1	TRBV5-5	TRBJ2-7	CASSWGQGAYEQYF	TGTGCCAGCAGCTGGGGACAGGGGGCCTACGAGCAGTACTTC
many	NA	TRBV10-3	TRBJ2-2	CAISGSQGGAGELFF	TGTGCCATCAGTGGATCCCAGGGAGGAGCCGGGGAGCTGTTTTTT
many	NA	TRBV14	TRBJ2-1	CASSPIYTNNEQFF	TGTGCCAGCAGCCCTATCTACACAAACAATGAGCAGTTCTTC
few	NA	TRBV15	TRBJ2-5	CATSRDGSGETQYF	TGTGCCACCAGCAGAGATGGGTCGGGGGAGACCCAGTACTTC